A single sample gave rise to the 28 T cell receptor beta chains below, sequenced in a study of cytomegalovirus exposure and HLA in healthy donors. The PCR employed 60 Vbeta primers together with 13 Jbeta primers. TCRdb's copy holds only in-frame clones and misses some; the assay was immunoSEQ multiplex PCR. The sample carries tens of thousands of clones, roughly 84% recorded once. Sequencing was carried out using PBMCs. Receptors were obtained from a man in his 70s in good health and CMV-seropositive.

The CDR3 sequence: CAISDAVQGRRQETQYF. The CDR3 bases are TGTGCCATCAGTGACGCAGTACAGGGGCGTCGGCAAGAGACCCAGTACTTC. The genes are TRBV10-3 and TRBJ2-5; 7 nucleotides match TRBD1. The length of the CDR3 is 17 residues. Germline V gives CDR1 ENHRY, CDR2 SYGVKD. Germline trimming cut 3 bases from V and 2 bases from J; bases unmatched to any gene: 12.

J is TRBJ2-2 and V is TRBV18, with a weak D call TRBD2 (5 bases). V was clipped by 5 bases and J by 6 bases, with 13 bases between them. CDR1 KGHSH and CDR2 LQKENI come from the germline V gene. This CDR3 is 14 amino acids long. The CDR3 protein is CASSSDYPPGELFF. CDR3 nucleotides: TGTGCCAGCTCATCTGACTATCCTCCCGGGGAGCTGTTTTTT.

The rearrangement uses TRBV11-3 and TRBJ2-3; TRBD1 matches at 7 bases. Trimming at V came to 1 base and at J to 4 bases, leaving 5 bases not matched to a gene. CDR3 length: 15 amino acids. Germline V gene sequence: CDR1 SGHNT, CDR2 YENEEA. CDR3 in DNA: TGTGCCAGCAGCTTAGGACAGGGTCTCGCAGATACGCAGTATTTT. This translates into CASSLGQGLADTQYF.

The rearrangement uses TRBV25-1 and TRBJ2-6, with D hard to call. CDR1 and CDR2 from the germline V gene are MGHDK and SYGVNS. V was clipped by 3 bases and J by 5 bases, with 5 bases between them. This CDR3 region has 13 residues. Here the CDR3 DNA reads TGTGCCAGCAGTGATTCGTGGGCCAACGTCCTGACTTTC. Amino acids: CASSDSWANVLTF.

The chain is built from TRBV5-4 and TRBJ1-2, with D possibly matching TRBD1 (6 bases). Germline CDR1 reads SGHNT; CDR2 reads YYREEE (reference sequence). The CDR3 consists of 13 residues. Between the trimmed V and J ends, which lost 1 base and 5 bases, there was a span of 9 bases. In DNA, the CDR3 is TGTGCCAGCAGCTTGTTGGGGGCTTATGGCTACACCTTC. Translated: CASSLLGAYGYTF.

This clone was picked up a small number of times. This chain connects TRBV29-1 to TRBJ2-1; TRBD2 aligns across 11 bases. CDR1 SQVTM and CDR2 ANQGSEA come from the germline V gene. The V and J ends lost 1 base and 8 bases, in that order; junction bases with no gene match: 7. CDR3 size: 15 residues. CDR3 sequence: CSVEGTTSGGYEQFF. For the CDR3, the DNA is TGCAGCGTTGAAGGTACCACTAGCGGGGGCTATGAGCAGTTCTTC.

The V and J genes are TRBV28 and TRBJ2-7, with TRBD1 identical over 12 bases. Germline-derived CDR1 and CDR2 are MDHEN and SYDVKM. V was pared by 3 bases and J by 8 bases, with 8 bases of the junction left unmatched. The CDR3 length is 15 residues. In nucleotides, the CDR3 is TGTGCCAGCAGTTTTAGGGACAGGGGGCGCGATAAGCAGTACTTC. The encoded protein is CASSFRDRGRDKQYF.

The V gene is TRBV7-8, the J gene TRBJ2-7, with D perhaps TRBD2 (6 bases). Germline V gene data show CDR1 as SGHVS and CDR2 as FQNEAQ. Trimming removed 3 bases at V and 4 bases at J, with 7 bases between. The CDR3 consists of 12 residues. The CDR3 region is CASSFSGYEQYF. CDR3 bases: TGTGCCAGCAGCTTTAGCGGATACGAGCAGTACTTC.

The chain recombines TRBV14 with TRBJ2-5; D is possibly TRBD1 (6 bases). Germline assignment: CDR1 SGHDN and CDR2 FVKESK. Trimming shortened V by 3 bases and J by 13 bases, and 12 bases separated the two germline ends. This CDR3 comprises 11 residues. The CDR3 protein is CASSHQGKAYF. The DNA for the CDR3 is TGTGCCAGCAGCCATCAGGGGAAGGCGTACTTC.

The V call is TRBV6-5, the J call TRBJ2-3, with D maybe TRBD2 (6 bases). V was trimmed by 7 bases and J by 3 bases, leaving 11 bases between them. The CDR3 has 13 residues. Germline CDR1 and CDR2: MNHEY and SVGAGI. Written as DNA, the CDR3 is TGTGCCAGCATGCAGGGAGGTACAGATACGCAGTATTTT. This encodes CASMQGGTDTQYF.

The chain employs TRBV5-4 and TRBJ2-1, with 9 bases identical to TRBD1. There are 16 residues in the CDR3. The junction had 8 bases not matched to a gene; V was cut back by 1 base and J by 6 bases. Germline values: CDR1 SGHNT, CDR2 YYREEE (reference sequence). CDR3: CASSLSAGQGVNEQFF. The CDR3, as DNA: TGTGCCAGCAGCTTGTCAGCGGGACAGGGCGTCAATGAGCAGTTCTTC.

The rearrangement joins TRBV7-3 to TRBJ2-1, with D unclear. The V gene's germline CDR1 is SGHTA and CDR2 FQGTGA. Trimming took 5 bases from V and 1 from J, leaving 12 bases between them. The CDR3 is made up of 15 amino acids. The CDR3 reads CASSPVVVSYNEQFF. CDR3 nucleotide sequence: TGTGCCAGCAGCCCAGTGGTGGTTTCCTACAATGAGCAGTTCTTC.

V gene TRBV30 combines with J gene TRBJ2-3; TRBD1 is a possible D gene (5 bases). V was pared by 2 bases and J by 5 bases, with 20 bases between. The CDR3 has 16 residues. CDR1 and CDR2 (germline): GTSNPN, SVGIG (reference sequence). The chain's CDR3 is CAWSSPGSNQGDTQYF. CDR3 nucleotides: TGTGCCTGGAGTTCTCCAGGTTCAAACCAGGGAGATACGCAGTATTTT.

V gene TRBV4-1 combines with J gene TRBJ2-7, with 9 nucleotides matching TRBD1. The CDR3 has 17 residues. The germline gives CDR1 MGHRA, CDR2 YSYEKL. Trimming took 0 bases from V and 7 from J; bases not matched to a gene: 13. CDR3 nucleotides: TGCGCCAGCAGCCAAGATTTGGGGACAGGGAAGTTCTGGGAGCAGTACTTC. Encoded protein: CASSQDLGTGKFWEQYF.

The chain has TRBV10-3 and TRBJ2-6, with 11 bases aligning to TRBD2. Germline lookup yields CDR1 ENHRY and CDR2 SYGVKD. The CDR3 covers 17 residues. J gave up 4 bases and V 11 bases, and 13 bases lay outside the gene matches. The CDR3 bases are TGTGCCGGCTCCCTGGGACTAGCGGCGGGCGGGGCCAACGTCCTGACTTTC. Encoded protein: CAGSLGLAAGGANVLTF.

The chain carries TRBV10-3 and TRBJ2-1; D may be TRBD2 (5 bases). This CDR3 has 14 amino acids. The germline CDR1 and CDR2 sequences are ENHRY and SYGVKD. V was shortened by 2 bases and J by 2 bases, with 7 bases between the two germline ends. The CDR3 is CAISESSAYNEQFF. In DNA, the CDR3 is TGTGCCATCAGTGAGAGTAGCGCCTACAATGAGCAGTTCTTC.

The chain couples TRBV29-1 to TRBJ2-3, with 15 bases that match TRBD2. V shed 4 bases, J shed 0 bases, and the junction held 5 bases outside the gene matches. From germline, CDR1 is SQVTM and CDR2 ANQGSEA. CDR3 length equals 17 residues. CDR3 nucleotides: TGCAGCGTTGCGACAGGGACTAGCGGGGGGAGCACAGATACGCAGTATTTT. Translated, it gives CSVATGTSGGSTDTQYF.

V is TRBV5-1 and J is TRBJ2-7; D is undetermined. There are 18 residues in the CDR3. The V end lost 2 bases, the J end lost 3 bases, and 24 bases lay between the germline ends. CDR1 and CDR2 (germline): SGHRS, YFSETQ. CDR3 residues: CASSFRNPKSRILYEQYF. The CDR3 DNA reads TGCGCCAGCAGCTTTAGGAACCCCAAATCCAGGATCCTCTACGAGCAGTACTTC.

This chain links TRBV7-6 with TRBJ2-7; 11 bases are a match to TRBD2. With V trimmed by 4 bases and J by 1 base, 3 bases remained unmatched. This CDR3 is 15 amino acids long. Germline V gene lookup returns CDR1 SGHVS and CDR2 FNYEAQ. CDR3 in DNA: TGTGCCAGCAGCTCTATAGCGGGGGGGTCCTACGAGCAGTACTTC. Translating it yields CASSSIAGGSYEQYF.

This chain uses TRBV18 with TRBJ2-3, with no clear D. Germline CDR1 reads KGHSH; CDR2 reads LQKENI. V was clipped by 0 bases and J by 3 bases, with 7 bases between them. The CDR3 sequence is 14 residues long. Here the CDR3 DNA reads TGTGCCAGCTCACCACCGTCACAAACAGATACGCAGTATTTT. Residues: CASSPPSQTDTQYF.

V usage is TRBV2 and J usage is TRBJ1-4; D not certain. Germline V gives CDR1 SNHLY, CDR2 FYNNEI. Trimming removed 6 bases at V and 5 bases at J, with 4 bases between. This CDR3 comprises 11 residues. The DNA of the CDR3 is TGTGCCAGCAGAGAGAATGAAAAACTGTTTTTT. Its protein is CASRENEKLFF.

CDR3 amino acids: CASTETGGYDPYEQYF. For the CDR3, the DNA is TGTGCCAGTACTGAGACAGGGGGCTACGACCCCTACGAGCAGTACTTC. The gene calls are TRBV19 and TRBJ2-7; 10 bases line up with TRBD1. The CDR3 runs 16 residues. V trimming: 7 bases; J trimming: 2 bases; junction bases outside the gene matches: 11. Per germline, CDR1 LNHDA and CDR2 SQIVND (reference sequence).

The rearrangement links TRBV28 to TRBJ1-5; TRBD1 matches 9 bases. The J segment lost 6 bases and the V segment lost 6 bases, leaving 6 bases of the junction unmatched. This CDR3 has 14 amino acids. Looked up from germline, CDR1 is MDHEN and CDR2 is SYDVKM. The chain's CDR3 is CASSEQGAGQPQHF. CDR3 sequence (DNA): TGTGCCAGCAGCGAACAGGGGGCGGGTCAGCCCCAGCATTTT. Variable domain in full (rest from reference TRBV28 and TRBJ1-5): DVKVTQSSRYLVKRTGEKVFLECVQDMDHENMFWYRQDPGLGLRLIYFSYDVKMKEKGDIPEGYSVSREKKERFSLILESASTNQTSMYLCASSEQGAGQPQHFGDGTRLSIL.

This clone appeared a few times. V gene TRBV4-3 combines with J gene TRBJ1-6; no firm D call. V was pared by 0 bases and J by 4 bases, with 7 bases between. The germline CDR1 and CDR2 sequences are LGHNA and YSLEER. This CDR3 comprises 15 residues. The CDR3 here is CASSQERGYNSPLHF. Here the CDR3 DNA reads TGCGCCAGCAGCCAAGAGAGAGGTTATAATTCACCCCTCCACTTT.

The chain recombines TRBV11-2 with TRBJ2-5, with 7 bases lining up with TRBD1. The J segment lost 3 bases and the V segment lost 5 bases, leaving 9 bases of the junction unmatched. CDR1 is SGHAT and CDR2 is FQNNGV in the germline V gene. The CDR3 extends over 15 amino acids. CDR3 residues: CASSLLGQRKETQYF. DNA for the CDR3: TGTGCCAGCAGCCTTTTGGGACAGAGGAAAGAGACCCAGTACTTC. The variable domain in full, completed from reference TRBV11-2 and TRBJ2-5, reads EAGVAQSPRYKIIEKRQSVAFWCNPISGHATLYWYQQILGQGPKLLIQFQNNGVVDDSQLPKDRFSAERLKGVDSTLKIQPAKLEDSAVYLCASSLLGQRKETQYFGPGTRLLVL.

The J gene is TRBJ1-4, the V gene TRBV7-9; weak D call: TRBD1 (6 bases). Trimming shortened V by 5 bases and J by 5 bases, and 15 bases separated the two germline ends. The CDR3 runs to 15 residues. Germline V lookup: CDR1 SEHNR, CDR2 FQNEAQ (reference sequence). In DNA, the CDR3 is TGTGCCAGCAGCGCCGGACAGACTGTAAATGAAAAACTGTTTTTT. It specifies CASSAGQTVNEKLFF.

The chain is built from TRBV5-8 and TRBJ2-1; a possible D gene is TRBD2 (6 bases). In germline, CDR1 is SGHTS, CDR2 YDEGEE. CDR3 length equals 15 residues. V lost 4 bases and J lost 4, with 15 bases in between. CDR3 coding DNA: TGTGCCAGCAGCGCCTCAGGGCGGGGTTACAATGAGCAGTTCTTC. This gives the protein CASSASGRGYNEQFF.

This clone was detected only a few times. The chain is built from TRBV2 and TRBJ2-7; D is unresolved. The CDR3 is 13 amino acids. The V and J ends lost 8 bases and 3 bases respectively, with 14 bases between them. CDR1 and CDR2 (germline): SNHLY, FYNNEI. This CDR3 is CASSRGQFYEQYF. DNA for the CDR3: TGTGCCAGCTCCAGAGGCCAGTTCTACGAGCAGTACTTC. The whole variable domain, remainder taken from reference TRBV2 and TRBJ2-7, is EPEVTQTPSHQVTQMGQEVILRCVPISNHLYFYWYRQILGQKVEFLVSFYNNEISEKSEIFDDQFSVERPDGSNFTLKIRSTKLEDSAMYFCASSRGQFYEQYFGPGTRLTVT.